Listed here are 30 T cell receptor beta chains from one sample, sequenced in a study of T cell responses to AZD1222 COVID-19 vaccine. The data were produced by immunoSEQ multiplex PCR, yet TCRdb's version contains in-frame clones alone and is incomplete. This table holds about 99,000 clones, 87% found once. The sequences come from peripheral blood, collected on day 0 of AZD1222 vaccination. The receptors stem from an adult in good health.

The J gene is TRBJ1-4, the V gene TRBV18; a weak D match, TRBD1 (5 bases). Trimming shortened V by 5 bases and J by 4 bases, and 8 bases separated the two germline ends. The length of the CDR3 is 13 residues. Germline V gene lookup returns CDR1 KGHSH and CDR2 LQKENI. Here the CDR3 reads CASSSGNNEKLFF. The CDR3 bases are TGTGCCAGCTCATCAGGGAATAATGAAAAACTGTTTTTT. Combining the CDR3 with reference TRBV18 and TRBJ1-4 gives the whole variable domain NAGVMQNPRHLVRRRGQEARLRCSPMKGHSHVYWYRQLPEEGLKFMVYLQKENIIDESGMPKERFSAEFPKEGPSILRIQQVVRGDSAAYFCASSSGNNEKLFFGSGTQLSVL.

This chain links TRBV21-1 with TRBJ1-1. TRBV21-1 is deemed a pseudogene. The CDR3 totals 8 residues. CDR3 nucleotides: TGTGCCATCGGGGTGTACCTCTTT. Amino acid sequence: CAIGVYLF.

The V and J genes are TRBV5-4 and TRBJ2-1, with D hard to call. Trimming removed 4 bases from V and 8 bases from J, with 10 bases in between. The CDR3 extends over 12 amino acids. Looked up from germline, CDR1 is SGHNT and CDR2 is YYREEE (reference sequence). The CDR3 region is CASSPGYDEQFF. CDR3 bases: TGTGCCAGCAGCCCCGGATATGATGAGCAGTTCTTC.

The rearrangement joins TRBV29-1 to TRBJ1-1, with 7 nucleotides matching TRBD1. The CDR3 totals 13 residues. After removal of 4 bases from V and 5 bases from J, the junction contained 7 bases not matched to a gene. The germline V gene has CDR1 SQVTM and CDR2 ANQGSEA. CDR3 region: CSVVEGARTEAFF. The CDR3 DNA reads TGCAGCGTTGTGGAGGGGGCGAGAACTGAAGCTTTCTTT.

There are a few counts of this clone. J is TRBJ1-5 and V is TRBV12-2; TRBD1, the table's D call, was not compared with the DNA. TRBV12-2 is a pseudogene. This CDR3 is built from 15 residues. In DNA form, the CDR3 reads TGTGCAAGTCGCTTCTTGGACAGGGAGGTACAGCCCCAGCATTTT. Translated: CASRFLDREVQPQHF.

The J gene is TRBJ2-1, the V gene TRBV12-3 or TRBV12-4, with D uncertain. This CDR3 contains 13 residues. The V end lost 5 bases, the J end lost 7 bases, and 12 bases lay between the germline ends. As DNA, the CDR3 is TGTGCCAGCAGTCCCGAGGACGGGAATGAGCAGTTCTTC. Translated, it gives CASSPEDGNEQFF.

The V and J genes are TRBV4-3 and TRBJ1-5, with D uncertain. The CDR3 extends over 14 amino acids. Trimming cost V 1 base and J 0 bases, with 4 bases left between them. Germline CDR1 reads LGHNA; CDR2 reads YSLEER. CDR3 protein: CASSQGVSNQPQHF. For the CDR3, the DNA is TGCGCCAGCAGCCAAGGGGTTAGCAATCAGCCCCAGCATTTT.

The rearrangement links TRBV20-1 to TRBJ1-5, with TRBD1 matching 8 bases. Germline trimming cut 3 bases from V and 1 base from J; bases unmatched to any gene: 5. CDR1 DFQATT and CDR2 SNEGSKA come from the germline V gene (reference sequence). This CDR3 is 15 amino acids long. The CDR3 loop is CSASPGGLSNQPQHF. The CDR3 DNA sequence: TGCAGTGCTAGTCCAGGGGGCTTAAGCAATCAGCCCCAGCATTTT.

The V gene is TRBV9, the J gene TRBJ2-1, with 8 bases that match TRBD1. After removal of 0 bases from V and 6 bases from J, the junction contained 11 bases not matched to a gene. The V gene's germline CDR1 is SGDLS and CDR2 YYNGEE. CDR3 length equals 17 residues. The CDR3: CASSVVGRGQFGNEQFF. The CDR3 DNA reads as TGTGCCAGCAGCGTAGTAGGCAGGGGGCAGTTTGGCAATGAGCAGTTCTTC.

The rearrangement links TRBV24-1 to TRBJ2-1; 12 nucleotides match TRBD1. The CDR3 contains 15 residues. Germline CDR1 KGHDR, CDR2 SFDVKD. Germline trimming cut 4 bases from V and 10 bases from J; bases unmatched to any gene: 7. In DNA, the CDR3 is TGTGCCACCAGTGACCCCGGGACAGGGGGCAGCGAGCAGTTCTTC. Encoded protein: CATSDPGTGGSEQFF.

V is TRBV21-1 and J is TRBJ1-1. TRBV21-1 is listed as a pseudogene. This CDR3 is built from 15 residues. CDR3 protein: CASAWGIGVNTEAFF. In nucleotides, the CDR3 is TGTGCCAGCGCATGGGGTATCGGTGTGAACACTGAAGCTTTCTTT.

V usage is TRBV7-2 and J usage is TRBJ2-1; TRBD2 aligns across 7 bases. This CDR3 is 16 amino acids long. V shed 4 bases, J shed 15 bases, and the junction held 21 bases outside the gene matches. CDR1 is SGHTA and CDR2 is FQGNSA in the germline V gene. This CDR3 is CASSSSLLAAQWDRFF. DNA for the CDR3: TGTGCCAGCAGCTCTTCTTTGCTAGCGGCGCAATGGGATCGGTTCTTC.

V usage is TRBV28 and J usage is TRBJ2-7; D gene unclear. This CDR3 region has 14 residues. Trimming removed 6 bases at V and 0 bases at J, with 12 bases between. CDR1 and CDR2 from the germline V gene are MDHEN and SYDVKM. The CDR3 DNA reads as TGTGCCAGCAGCCCACCTCTCCCCTCCTACGAGCAGTACTTC. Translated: CASSPPLPSYEQYF.

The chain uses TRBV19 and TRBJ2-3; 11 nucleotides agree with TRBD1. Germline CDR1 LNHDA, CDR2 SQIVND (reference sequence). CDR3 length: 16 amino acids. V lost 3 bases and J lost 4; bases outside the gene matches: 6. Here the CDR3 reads CASSIIPGQGADTQYF. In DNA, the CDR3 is TGTGCCAGTAGTATCATCCCGGGACAGGGGGCAGATACGCAGTATTTT. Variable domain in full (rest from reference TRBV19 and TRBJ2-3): DGGITQSPKYLFRKEGQNVTLSCEQNLNHDAMYWYRQDPGQGLRLIYYSQIVNDFQKGDIAEGYSVSREKKESFPLTVTSAQKNPTAFYLCASSIIPGQGADTQYFGPGTRLTVL.

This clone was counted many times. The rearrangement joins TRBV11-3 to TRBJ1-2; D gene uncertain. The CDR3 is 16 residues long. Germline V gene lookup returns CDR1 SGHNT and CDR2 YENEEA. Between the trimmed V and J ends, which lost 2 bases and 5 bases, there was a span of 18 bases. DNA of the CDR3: TGTGCCAGCAGCTTAACACTGGCCGTCTTCCGTTATGGCTACACCTTC. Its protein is CASSLTLAVFRYGYTF.

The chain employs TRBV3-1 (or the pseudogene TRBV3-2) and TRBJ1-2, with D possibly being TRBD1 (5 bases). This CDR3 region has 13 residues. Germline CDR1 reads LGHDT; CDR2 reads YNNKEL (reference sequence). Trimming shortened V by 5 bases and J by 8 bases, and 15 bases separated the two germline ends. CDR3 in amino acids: CASSARGGRGYTF. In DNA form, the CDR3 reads TGTGCCAGCAGCGCCCGGGGCGGGAGGGGCTACACCTTC.

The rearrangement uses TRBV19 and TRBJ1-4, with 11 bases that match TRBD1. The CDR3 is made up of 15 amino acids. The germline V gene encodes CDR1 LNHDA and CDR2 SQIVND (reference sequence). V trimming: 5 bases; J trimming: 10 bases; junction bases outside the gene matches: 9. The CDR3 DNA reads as TGTGCCAGTAGTCCCTCCGGGACAGGGGGGGCAAAACTGTTTTTT. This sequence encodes CASSPSGTGGAKLFF.

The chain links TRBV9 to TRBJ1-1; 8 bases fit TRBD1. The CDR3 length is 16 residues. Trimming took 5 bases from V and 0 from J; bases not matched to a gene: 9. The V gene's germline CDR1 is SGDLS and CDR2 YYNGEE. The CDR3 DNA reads TGTGCCAGCAGTAAAGCAGGGGGCGGCATGAACACTGAAGCTTTCTTT. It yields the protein CASSKAGGGMNTEAFF.

CDR3 residues: CASSPKASPSTDTQYF. CDR3 DNA sequence: TGTGCCAGCAGCCCCAAGGCGTCGCCGAGCACAGATACGCAGTATTTT. The gene calls are TRBV21-1 and TRBJ2-3. TRBV21-1 is given as a pseudogene. The CDR3 spans 16 residues.

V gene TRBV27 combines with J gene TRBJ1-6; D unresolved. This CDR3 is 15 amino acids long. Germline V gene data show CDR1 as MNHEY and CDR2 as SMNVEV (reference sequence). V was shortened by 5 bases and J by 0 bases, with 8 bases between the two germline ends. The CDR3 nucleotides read TGTGCCAGCAGTCCCCACCGCTCCTATAATTCACCCCTCCACTTT. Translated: CASSPHRSYNSPLHF.

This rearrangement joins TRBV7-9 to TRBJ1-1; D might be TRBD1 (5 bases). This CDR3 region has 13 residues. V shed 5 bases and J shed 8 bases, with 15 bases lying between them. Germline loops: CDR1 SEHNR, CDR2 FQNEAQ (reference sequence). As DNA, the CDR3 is TGTGCCAGCAGCCCGGGACCGACTACAGAAGCTTTCTTT. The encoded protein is CASSPGPTTEAFF.

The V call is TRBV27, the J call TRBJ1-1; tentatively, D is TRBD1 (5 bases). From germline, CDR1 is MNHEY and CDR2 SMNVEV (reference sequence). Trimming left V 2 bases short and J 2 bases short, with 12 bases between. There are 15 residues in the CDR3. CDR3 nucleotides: TGTGCCAGCAGTTTAATCGTAGGGGTCAACACTGAAGCTTTCTTT. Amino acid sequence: CASSLIVGVNTEAFF.

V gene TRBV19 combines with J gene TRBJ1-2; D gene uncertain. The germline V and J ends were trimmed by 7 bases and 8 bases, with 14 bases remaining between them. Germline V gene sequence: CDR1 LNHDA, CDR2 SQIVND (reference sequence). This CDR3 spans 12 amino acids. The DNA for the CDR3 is TGTGCCAGTACCGTTAGAGGTCGCGGCTACACCTTC. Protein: CASTVRGRGYTF.

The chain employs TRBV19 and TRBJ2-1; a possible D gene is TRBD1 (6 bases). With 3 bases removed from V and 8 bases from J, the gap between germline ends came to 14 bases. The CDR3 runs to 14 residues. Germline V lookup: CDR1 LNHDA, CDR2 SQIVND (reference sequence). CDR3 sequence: CASSIGGQGHEQFF. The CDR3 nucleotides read TGTGCCAGTAGTATTGGGGGCCAGGGCCATGAGCAGTTCTTC.

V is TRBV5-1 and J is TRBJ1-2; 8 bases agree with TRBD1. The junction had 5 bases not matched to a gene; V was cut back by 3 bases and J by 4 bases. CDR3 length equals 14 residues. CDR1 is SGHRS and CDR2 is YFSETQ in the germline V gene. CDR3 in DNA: TGCGCCAGCAGCTCCGACAGGGGCGGCTATGGCTACACCTTC. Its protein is CASSSDRGGYGYTF. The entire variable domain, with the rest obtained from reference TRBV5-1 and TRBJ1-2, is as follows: KAGVTQTPRYLIKTRGQQVTLSCSPISGHRSVSWYQQTPGQGLQFLFEYFSETQRNKGNFPGRFSGRQFSNSRSEMNVSTLELGDSALYLCASSSDRGGYGYTFGSGTRLTVV.

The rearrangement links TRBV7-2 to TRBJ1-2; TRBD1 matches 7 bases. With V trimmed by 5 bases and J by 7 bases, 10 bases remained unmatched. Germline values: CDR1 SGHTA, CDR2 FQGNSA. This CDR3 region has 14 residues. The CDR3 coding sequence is TGTGCCAGCAGCACCCATAGACAGGGTCTTGGCTACACCTTC. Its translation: CASSTHRQGLGYTF.

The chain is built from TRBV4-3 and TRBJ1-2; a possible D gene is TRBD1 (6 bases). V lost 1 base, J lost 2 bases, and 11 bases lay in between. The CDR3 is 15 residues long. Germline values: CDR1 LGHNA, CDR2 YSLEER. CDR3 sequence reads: CASSQVSQGNYGYTF. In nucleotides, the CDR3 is TGCGCCAGCAGCCAAGTGTCCCAGGGGAACTATGGCTACACCTTC.

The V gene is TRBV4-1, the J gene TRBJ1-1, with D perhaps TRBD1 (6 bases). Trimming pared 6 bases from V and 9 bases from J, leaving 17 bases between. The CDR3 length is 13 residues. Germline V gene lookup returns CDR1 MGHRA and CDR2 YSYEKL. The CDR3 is CASSTGNLNKAFF. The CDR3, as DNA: TGCGCCAGCAGTACAGGGAACCTAAACAAAGCTTTCTTT.

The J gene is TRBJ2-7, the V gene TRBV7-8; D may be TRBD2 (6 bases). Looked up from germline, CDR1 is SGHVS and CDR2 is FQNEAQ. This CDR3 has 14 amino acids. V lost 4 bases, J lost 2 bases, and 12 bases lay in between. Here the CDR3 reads CASSSVGGTYEQYF. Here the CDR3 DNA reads TGTGCCAGCAGCTCGGTTGGAGGGACCTACGAGCAGTACTTC.

CDR3 in amino acids: CSASWGYYEKLFF. The DNA of the CDR3 is TGCAGTGCTAGTTGGGGCTACTACGAAAAACTGTTTTTT. The genes are TRBV20-1 and TRBJ1-4, with a possible D match to TRBD1 (5 bases). From germline, CDR1 is DFQATT and CDR2 SNEGSKA (reference sequence). The CDR3 runs 13 residues. V was shortened by 3 bases and J by 8 bases, with 13 bases between the two germline ends.